The entry that follows covers one TCR beta chain sequence. These data belong to a study of cytomegalovirus exposure and HLA in healthy donors. The PCR was carried out with 60 Vbeta primers and 13 Jbeta primers. Repertoires were generated with immunoSEQ multiplex PCR, while TCRdb's copy carries only in-frame clones and drops some. Found here are about 92,000 clones, roughly 81% of them singletons; the top ten hold about 5.6%. V was clipped by 1 base and J by 4 bases; unmatched bases: 8. Germline CDR1 GTSNPN, CDR2 SVGIG (reference sequence). The CDR3 length is 15 residues. The specimen sequenced was PBMCs. The V gene is TRBV30, the J gene TRBJ2-5; 8 nucleotides align to TRBD2. This TCR came from a woman in her late teens or twenties in good health and CMV-seropositive. The CDR3 sequence: CAWSEGQTSAETQYF. CDR3 nucleotides: TGTGCCTGGAGTGAGGGCCAGACTAGCGCAGAGACCCAGTACTTC.